Below are 20 T cell receptor beta chains sequenced from a single sample in a study of blood T cell repertoires in COVID-19. The method was immunoSEQ multiplex PCR; TCRdb's version includes in-frame clones alone and lacks a portion of them. The table records 200,000 to 250,000 clones, roughly 80% of them present only once. Sequenced input: peripheral blood. These receptors all stem from an elderly woman with acute or convalescent COVID-19.

This clone showed up just a few times. The rearrangement joins TRBV7-2 to TRBJ1-2; 9 bases line up with TRBD1. V lost 1 base to trimming and J lost 3 bases; unmatched junction nucleotides: 3. CDR3 size: 15 residues. Germline V lookup: CDR1 SGHTA, CDR2 FQGNSA. This CDR3 is CASSLVGTGYYGYTF. For the CDR3, the DNA is TGTGCCAGCAGCTTAGTAGGGACAGGGTACTATGGCTACACCTTC.

The chain combines TRBV7-2 with TRBJ1-3, with a weak D call TRBD1 (5 bases). The CDR3 has 16 amino acids. Germline V lookup: CDR1 SGHTA, CDR2 FQGNSA. Between the trimmed V and J ends, which lost 3 bases and 0 bases, there was a span of 12 bases. CDR3 sequence: CASSFGQGLSGNTIYF. CDR3 in DNA: TGTGCCAGCAGCTTTGGGCAGGGACTCTCTGGAAACACCATATATTTT.

The chain recombines TRBV27 with TRBJ2-7, with 8 positions matching TRBD1. Germline loops: CDR1 MNHEY, CDR2 SMNVEV (reference sequence). Losses at the gene ends were 6 bases for V and 9 bases for J; bases not matched to a gene: 13. The CDR3 has 14 amino acids. The CDR3 bases are TGTGCCAGCAGCCCTGGGGACAGGAAGATAGGGCAGTACTTC. The encoded protein is CASSPGDRKIGQYF.

This clone was detected a few times. The rearrangement joins TRBV19 to TRBJ2-2, with a possible D match to TRBD1 (5 bases). Germline V gene lookup returns CDR1 LNHDA and CDR2 SQIVND (reference sequence). The CDR3 is 15 residues long. Deletions cut 4 bases from V and 6 bases from J, with 15 bases between. CDR3 amino acids: CASSTEAVGAGELFF. For the CDR3, the DNA is TGTGCCAGTAGTACCGAGGCGGTAGGGGCCGGGGAGCTGTTTTTT.

This chain's CDR3 is CASSLGLAGGVDTQYF. The CDR3 DNA follows: TGTGCCAGCAGCTTAGGACTAGCGGGGGGTGTGGATACGCAGTATTTT. The chain links TRBV7-2 to TRBJ2-3; TRBD2 agrees at 13 bases. V lost 1 base to trimming and J lost 6 bases; unmatched junction nucleotides: 4. Germline V gene data show CDR1 as SGHTA and CDR2 as FQGNSA. The CDR3 length is 16 residues.

The chain uses TRBV2 and TRBJ1-4, with TRBD1 identical over 10 bases. Germline lookup yields CDR1 SNHLY and CDR2 FYNNEI. V shed 6 bases and J 6 bases; nucleotides not matched to a gene: 4. This CDR3 has 14 amino acids. The CDR3 coding sequence is TGTGCCAGCAGCCCGGGACAGGGGTATGAAAAACTGTTTTTT. Translating gives CASSPGQGYEKLFF. The full variable domain, in which reference TRBV2 and TRBJ1-4 provide the parts outside the CDR3, is EPEVTQTPSHQVTQMGQEVILRCVPISNHLYFYWYRQILGQKVEFLVSFYNNEISEKSEIFDDQFSVERPDGSNFTLKIRSTKLEDSAMYFCASSPGQGYEKLFFGSGTQLSVL.

The V gene is TRBV5-5, the J gene TRBJ2-6; 11 nucleotides align to TRBD1. Germline CDR1 SGHKS, CDR2 YYEKEE (reference sequence). CDR3 length: 18 residues. The junction had 7 bases not matched to a gene; V was cut back by 4 bases and J by 1 base. CDR3 coding DNA: TGTGCCAGCAGCCCGGGACAGGGGGGACCTTCTGGGGCCAACGTCCTGACTTTC. Protein product: CASSPGQGGPSGANVLTF.

V and J are TRBV19 and TRBJ2-5, with 7 bases lining up with TRBD2. Germline loops: CDR1 LNHDA, CDR2 SQIVND (reference sequence). The junction had 10 bases not matched to a gene; V was cut back by 7 bases and J by 5 bases. The CDR3 spans 14 residues. CDR3 protein: CASTTLAPKETQYF. CDR3 coding DNA: TGTGCCAGTACCACACTAGCGCCCAAGGAGACCCAGTACTTC.

The chain carries TRBV30 and TRBJ2-7, with no clear D. The CDR3 is 12 residues long. CDR1 is GTSNPN, CDR2 SVGIG, per germline (reference sequence). With 4 bases removed from V and 5 bases from J, the gap between germline ends came to 12 bases. CDR3 amino acids: CAWNANSHEQYF. CDR3 nucleotide sequence: TGTGCCTGGAACGCAAATAGCCACGAGCAGTACTTC. Together with reference TRBV30 and TRBJ2-7, the CDR3 gives the full variable domain: SQTIHQWPATLVQPVGSPLSLECTVEGTSNPNLYWYRQAAGRGLQLLFYSVGIGQISSEVPQNLSASRPQDRQFILSSKKLLLSDSGFYLCAWNANSHEQYFGPGTRLTVT.

CDR3 in DNA: TGTGCCAGTAACCTCAGGGGCCCAAATGAAAAACTGTTTTTT. Residues: CASNLRGPNEKLFF. The rearrangement joins TRBV19 to TRBJ1-4, with D perhaps TRBD1 (6 bases). Trimming took 7 bases from V and 5 from J, leaving 14 bases between them. The germline CDR1 and CDR2 sequences are LNHDA and SQIVND (reference sequence). The length of the CDR3 is 14 residues.

In this sample, this clone turned up once. The J gene is TRBJ1-6, the V gene TRBV19, with 9 positions matching TRBD1. The germline gives CDR1 LNHDA, CDR2 SQIVND (reference sequence). V shed 4 bases and J 10 bases; nucleotides not matched to a gene: 5. This CDR3 is built from 14 residues. CDR3 DNA sequence: TGTGCCAGTAGTACCGGACAGGGGATCTCACCCCTCCACTTT. It yields the protein CASSTGQGISPLHF.

This chain links TRBV24-1 with TRBJ2-5, with D possibly being TRBD1 (6 bases). CDR1 and CDR2 (germline): KGHDR, SFDVKD. Trimming pared 0 bases from V and 2 bases from J, leaving 12 bases between. The CDR3 contains 16 residues. CDR3 in DNA: TGTGCCACCAGTGATTTGCATGGGGGACATCAAGAGACCCAGTACTTC. Protein sequence: CATSDLHGGHQETQYF.

V gene TRBV6-2 or TRBV6-3 combines with J gene TRBJ2-3, with D tentatively TRBD2 (5 bases). The ends were cut back, 2 bases at V and 9 bases at J, with 12 bases in the middle. This CDR3 has 13 residues. The germline CDR1 and CDR2 sequences are MNHEY and SVGEGT. The CDR3 nucleotides are TGTGCCAGCAGTTACCTGGACTCCTCAACGCAGTATTTT. Residues: CASSYLDSSTQYF.

The chain uses TRBV5-1 and TRBJ2-3, with D perhaps matching TRBD1 (5 bases). Trimming shortened V by 7 bases and J by 0 bases, and 9 bases separated the two germline ends. This CDR3 spans 13 amino acids. Germline lookup yields CDR1 SGHRS and CDR2 YFSETQ. CDR3 region: CASGAFSTDTQYF. CDR3 bases: TGCGCCAGCGGGGCGTTTAGCACAGATACGCAGTATTTT.

The V and J genes are TRBV3-1 (or the pseudogene TRBV3-2) and TRBJ2-7; TRBD1 matches at 9 bases. The junction had 12 bases not matched to a gene; V was cut back by 7 bases and J by 5 bases. The CDR3 loop spans 15 amino acids. Germline values: CDR1 LGHDT, CDR2 YNNKEL (reference sequence). CDR3: CASTDGKQGAHEQYF. CDR3 nucleotides: TGTGCCAGCACCGACGGGAAACAGGGGGCACACGAGCAGTACTTC.

The rearrangement joins TRBV11-3 to TRBJ1-5, with 8 bases fitting TRBD1. There are 13 residues in the CDR3. Looked up from germline, CDR1 is SGHNT and CDR2 is YENEEA. V trimming: 4 bases; J trimming: 5 bases; junction bases outside the gene matches: 1. The CDR3, as DNA: TGTGCCAGCAGCTCAGGGGGCGATCAGCCCCAGCATTTT. Encoded protein: CASSSGGDQPQHF.

The rearrangement links TRBV13 to TRBJ2-2; a weak D match, TRBD2 (6 bases). This CDR3 has 16 amino acids. Germline V gene data show CDR1 as PRHDT and CDR2 as FYEKMQ (reference sequence). Trimming removed 1 base from V and 5 bases from J, with 14 bases in between. CDR3 amino acids: CASSLAGGVGTGELFF. CDR3 DNA sequence: TGTGCCAGCAGCTTAGCCGGGGGAGTGGGGACCGGGGAGCTGTTTTTT.

The V gene is TRBV29-1, the J gene TRBJ2-1; tentative D call: TRBD2 (6 bases). V was cut by 3 bases and J by 6 bases, with 15 bases left in between. Germline-derived CDR1 and CDR2 are SQVTM and ANQGSEA. The length of the CDR3 is 14 residues. The CDR3 bases are TGCAGCGTTGACCGACCCGGAGGGCCCAATGAGCAGTTCTTC. Protein sequence: CSVDRPGGPNEQFF.

This chain joins TRBV2 and TRBJ1-1, with unresolved D. The V and J ends lost 3 bases and 0 bases respectively, with 11 bases between them. This CDR3 contains 15 residues. Germline CDR1 reads SNHLY; CDR2 reads FYNNEI. The CDR3: CASSEGRRVNTEAFF. The CDR3 coding sequence is TGTGCCAGCAGTGAGGGTCGGAGAGTGAACACTGAAGCTTTCTTT.

This chain connects TRBV7-2 to TRBJ1-5; the match to TRBD1 covers 8 bases. V dropped 3 bases and J dropped 6; count of bases not matched to a gene: 7. Germline-derived CDR1 and CDR2 are SGHTA and FQGNSA. This CDR3 is built from 15 residues. The DNA of the CDR3 is TGTGCCAGCAGCTTTTCCCAGGGGGCGCCTCAGCCCCAGCATTTT. Its protein product is CASSFSQGAPQPQHF.